Listed below are T cell receptor beta chains from one sample, sequenced in a study of T-cell reconstitution after alpha-beta-depleted transplantation in children. TCRdb ran MiXCR on the PCR reads and lists one entry per CDR3 protein. The data contain approximately 150,000 distinct CDR3 sequences, around 9% of them singletons. The material sequenced was PBMCs, mostly from graft donor cells, taken 180 days after TCRalphabeta/CD19-depleted stem cell transplant. These receptors were collected from a female patient aged 2-9 years who had a stem cell transplant for congenital amegakaryocytic thrombocytopenia, so the T cells may come from the graft donor. The CDR3 runs from the conserved cysteine through the conserved F or W. The D gene is left open where the match is weak. Clone size is given for some rows only: seen once, a few or many times, or a class if the clone is expanded.

clone size: many; D gene: TRBD2; J gene: TRBJ2-1; V gene: TRBV12-3/TRBV12-4; CDR3 protein: CASSGLAGVSEQFF; CDR3 DNA: TGTGCCAGCAGTGGACTAGCGGGAGTCAGTGAGCAGTTCTTC
clone size: many; D gene: TRBD1; J gene: TRBJ2-7; V gene: TRBV20-1; CDR3 protein: CSATLTGGTYEQYF; CDR3 DNA: TGCAGTGCTACACTAACAGGGGGAACCTACGAGCAGTACTTC
clone size: many; D gene: NA; J gene: TRBJ2-3; V gene: TRBV27; CDR3 protein: CASSWGARIDTQYF; CDR3 DNA: TGTGCCAGCAGTTGGGGGGCTCGCATAGATACGCAGTATTTT
clone size: many; D gene: TRBD2; J gene: TRBJ2-1; V gene: TRBV12-3/TRBV12-4; CDR3 protein: CASSFTANLSGRGEQFF; CDR3 DNA: TGTGCCAGCAGTTTTACGGCGAATCTTAGCGGGAGAGGTGAGCAGTTCTTC
clone size: NA; D gene: NA; J gene: TRBJ2-7; V gene: TRBV7-2; CDR3 protein: CASSSSRRHEQYF; CDR3 DNA: TGTGCCAGCAGCTCCTCCAGGAGGCACGAGCAGTACTTC
clone size: few; D gene: TRBD1; J gene: TRBJ2-2; V gene: TRBV28; CDR3 protein: CASSSPGQGVGELFF; CDR3 DNA: TGTGCCAGCAGTTCCCCGGGACAGGGGGTCGGGGAGCTGTTTTTT
clone size: many; D gene: NA; J gene: TRBJ2-3; V gene: TRBV19; CDR3 protein: CASSSARVEGDTQYF; CDR3 DNA: TGTGCCAGTAGTTCGGCTAGGGTGGAAGGCGATACGCAGTATTTT
clone size: many; D gene: NA; J gene: TRBJ2-3; V gene: TRBV5-1; CDR3 protein: CASSLGGKYTDTQYF; CDR3 DNA: TGCGCCAGCAGCTTGGGGGGGAAATACACAGATACGCAGTATTTT
clone size: many; D gene: TRBD2; J gene: TRBJ2-7; V gene: TRBV29-1; CDR3 protein: CSALKGLASSYEQYF; CDR3 DNA: TGCAGCGCCCTGAAGGGACTAGCTTCATCCTACGAGCAGTACTTC
clone size: many; D gene: NA; J gene: TRBJ1-3; V gene: TRBV5-1; CDR3 protein: CASSIENSGNTIYF; CDR3 DNA: TGCGCCAGCAGCATTGAAAACTCTGGAAACACCATATATTTT
clone size: NA; D gene: TRBD1; J gene: TRBJ1-2; V gene: TRBV5-1; CDR3 protein: CASSSPGQGTNYGYTF; CDR3 DNA: TGCGCCAGCAGCTCACCGGGACAGGGAACCAACTATGGCTACACCTTC
clone size: many; D gene: NA; J gene: TRBJ2-3; V gene: TRBV6-2/TRBV6-3; CDR3 protein: CASSYPGDGRDGPDTQYF; CDR3 DNA: TGTGCCAGCAGTTACCCTGGGGATGGGCGTGACGGCCCGGATACGCAGTATTTT
clone size: many; D gene: NA; J gene: TRBJ2-3; V gene: TRBV29-1; CDR3 protein: CSVEIIGGSTDTQYF; CDR3 DNA: TGCAGCGTTGAAATAATTGGCGGCTCCACAGATACGCAGTATTTT
clone size: many; D gene: NA; J gene: TRBJ2-5; V gene: TRBV20-1; CDR3 protein: CSARQYQETQYF; CDR3 DNA: TGCAGTGCTAGACAGTACCAAGAGACCCAGTACTTC
clone size: many; D gene: NA; J gene: TRBJ2-7; V gene: TRBV20-1; CDR3 protein: CSARYWTVGPYEQYF; CDR3 DNA: TGCAGTGCTAGGTACTGGACAGTTGGACCCTACGAGCAGTACTTC
clone size: few; D gene: NA; J gene: TRBJ2-1; V gene: TRBV19; CDR3 protein: CASSIIRYNEQFF; CDR3 DNA: TGTGCCAGTAGTATAATCAGGTACAATGAGCAGTTCTTC
clone size: many; D gene: TRBD2; J gene: TRBJ2-7; V gene: TRBV7-8; CDR3 protein: CASSPIGLAGGEQYF; CDR3 DNA: TGTGCCAGCAGCCCAATAGGACTAGCGGGGGGTGAGCAGTACTTC
clone size: NA; D gene: TRBD1; J gene: TRBJ1-2; V gene: TRBV27; CDR3 protein: CASSYLQGVGGYTF; CDR3 DNA: TGTGCCAGCAGTTACCTACAGGGGGTTGGGGGCTACACCTTT
clone size: NA; D gene: NA; J gene: TRBJ2-7; V gene: TRBV27; CDR3 protein: CASSPRGAYEQYF; CDR3 DNA: TGTGCCAGCAGCCCCAGGGGTGCCTACGAGCAGTACTTC
clone size: few; D gene: NA; J gene: TRBJ2-7; V gene: TRBV20-1; CDR3 protein: CSARDPGPYYEQYF; CDR3 DNA: TGCAGTGCTAGAGACCCGGGGCCCTACTACGAGCAGTACTTC
clone size: many; D gene: NA; J gene: TRBJ2-1; V gene: TRBV20-1; CDR3 protein: CSAEKNEQFF; CDR3 DNA: TGCAGTGCTGAGAAGAATGAGCAGTTCTTC
clone size: many; D gene: TRBD1; J gene: TRBJ2-7; V gene: TRBV7-2; CDR3 protein: CASSKRTGNYEQYF; CDR3 DNA: TGTGCCAGCAGCAAGCGGACAGGGAACTACGAGCAGTACTTC
clone size: many; D gene: TRBD2; J gene: TRBJ2-5; V gene: TRBV12-3/TRBV12-4; CDR3 protein: CASRRGLEETQYF; CDR3 DNA: TGTGCCAGCAGACGTGGACTAGAAGAGACCCAGTACTTC
clone size: many; D gene: NA; J gene: TRBJ1-2; V gene: TRBV20-1; CDR3 protein: CSARGQDTYGYTF; CDR3 DNA: TGCAGTGCTAGGGGCCAGGATACCTATGGCTACACCTTC
clone size: many; D gene: TRBD1; J gene: TRBJ2-5; V gene: TRBV7-8; CDR3 protein: CASSLGAGGRETQYF; CDR3 DNA: TGTGCCAGCAGCTTAGGGGCAGGGGGCCGCGAGACCCAGTACTTC
clone size: many; D gene: TRBD2; J gene: TRBJ2-3; V gene: TRBV20-1; CDR3 protein: CSAIGLAGTDTQYF; CDR3 DNA: TGCAGTGCAATCGGACTAGCCGGCACAGATACGCAGTATTTT
clone size: few; D gene: NA; J gene: TRBJ2-7; V gene: TRBV7-9; CDR3 protein: CASSAGQKFYEQYF; CDR3 DNA: TGTGCCAGCAGCGCGGGACAGAAATTCTACGAGCAGTACTTC
clone size: few; D gene: NA; J gene: TRBJ1-5; V gene: TRBV20-1; CDR3 protein: CSAQVGNQPQHF; CDR3 DNA: TGCAGTGCTCAGGTCGGCAATCAGCCCCAGCATTTT
clone size: many; D gene: NA; J gene: TRBJ1-1; V gene: TRBV5-1; CDR3 protein: CASSPSVIGEAFF; CDR3 DNA: TGCGCCAGCAGCCCGTCGGTAATAGGTGAAGCTTTCTTT
clone size: many; D gene: TRBD2; J gene: TRBJ2-7; V gene: TRBV3-1; CDR3 protein: CASSQYSLIAGSYEQYF; CDR3 DNA: TGTGCCAGCAGCCAATATTCCCTCATAGCGGGGTCCTACGAGCAGTACTTC
clone size: many; D gene: NA; J gene: TRBJ2-1; V gene: TRBV7-2; CDR3 protein: CASSPRAGFYNEQFF; CDR3 DNA: TGTGCCAGCAGCCCCCGGGCGGGCTTTTACAATGAGCAGTTCTTC
clone size: many; D gene: TRBD1; J gene: TRBJ1-4; V gene: TRBV10-3; CDR3 protein: CAISASGTGYEKLFF; CDR3 DNA: TGTGCCATCAGTGCGTCCGGGACAGGGTATGAAAAACTGTTTTTT
clone size: many; D gene: NA; J gene: TRBJ2-1; V gene: TRBV2; CDR3 protein: CASSETSGTNEQFF; CDR3 DNA: TGTGCCAGCAGTGAAACCTCCGGGACCAATGAGCAGTTCTTC
clone size: few; D gene: TRBD2; J gene: TRBJ2-1; V gene: TRBV20-1; CDR3 protein: CSARVVLGVAGLYNEQFF; CDR3 DNA: TGCAGTGCTAGAGTGGTACTTGGGGTAGCGGGGCTTTACAATGAGCAGTTCTTC
clone size: NA; D gene: NA; J gene: TRBJ1-3; V gene: TRBV20-1; CDR3 protein: CSAGWISGNTIYF; CDR3 DNA: TGCAGTGCAGGGTGGATATCTGGAAACACCATATATTTT
clone size: many; D gene: NA; J gene: TRBJ2-1; V gene: TRBV12-3/TRBV12-4; CDR3 protein: CASGDLSAPPIF; CDR3 DNA: TGTGCCAGCGGAGATTTGAGTGCCCCCCCCATCTTC
clone size: few; D gene: TRBD2; J gene: TRBJ2-7; V gene: TRBV20-1; CDR3 protein: CSAPPAAGTSGQQYF; CDR3 DNA: TGCAGTGCTCCACCCGCAGCCGGGACTAGCGGGCAGCAGTACTTC
clone size: many; D gene: NA; J gene: TRBJ1-1; V gene: TRBV6-5; CDR3 protein: CASSYSGLGGTEAFF; CDR3 DNA: TGTGCCAGCAGTTACTCTGGGCTAGGGGGAACTGAAGCTTTCTTT
clone size: many; D gene: NA; J gene: TRBJ2-4; V gene: TRBV5-4; CDR3 protein: CASSLGAGLAKNIQYF; CDR3 DNA: TGTGCCAGCAGCTTGGGGGCAGGGCTAGCCAAAAACATTCAGTACTTC
clone size: many; D gene: NA; J gene: TRBJ2-5; V gene: TRBV18; CDR3 protein: CASSPGAGQETQYF; CDR3 DNA: TGTGCCAGCAGTCCTGGGGCAGGGCAAGAGACCCAGTACTTC
clone size: many; D gene: TRBD1; J gene: TRBJ2-1; V gene: TRBV5-1; CDR3 protein: CASTWTGSNYNEQFF; CDR3 DNA: TGCGCCAGCACCTGGACAGGGTCTAACTACAATGAGCAGTTCTTC
clone size: NA; D gene: NA; J gene: TRBJ2-7; V gene: TRBV12-3/TRBV12-4; CDR3 protein: CASSRGADYEQYF; CDR3 DNA: TGTGCCAGCTCTCGGGGGGCGGACTACGAGCAGTACTTC
clone size: few; D gene: TRBD2; J gene: TRBJ2-7; V gene: TRBV5-1; CDR3 protein: CASSLVLAGDHEQYF; CDR3 DNA: TGCGCCAGCAGCTTGGTGCTAGCGGGGGATCACGAGCAGTACTTC